A selection of T cell receptor beta chains follows, all from one sample in a study of beta chain features in type 1 diabetes. Assay: immunoSEQ multiplex PCR; the TCRdb copy retains only in-frame clones and omits some. The repertoire holds hundreds of thousands of clones, with 9% to 10% as singletons. The sample taken for sequencing was naive CD4+ T cells from blood. These TCRs come from a woman aged 18-29 years in good health. CDR3s leave out the opening cysteine and the closing phenylalanine or tryptophan.

cdr3_aa	v_call	j_call
AWSVSEYTQY	TRBV30	TRBJ2-3
ASSWGGQGGGYT	TRBV7-2	TRBJ1-2
AITRGELMNTEAF	TRBV6-6	TRBJ1-1
ASSRTGVDQPQH	TRBV4-1	TRBJ1-5
ASSEGQGRGEQY	TRBV6-1	TRBJ2-7
ASSLANVAGGRDTQY	TRBV5-1	TRBJ2-3
ASSLGRTGALNTEAF	TRBV5-1	TRBJ1-1
ASSYQGPATNEKLF	TRBV6-5	TRBJ1-4
ASSIDRTDGANVLT	TRBV19	TRBJ2-6
ASSAHTSGKYNEQF	TRBV9	TRBJ2-1
ASSLTNEGTEAF	TRBV5-6	TRBJ1-1
AWSVGTDGTDTQY	TRBV30	TRBJ2-3
ASSLLAGGQETQY	TRBV11-2	TRBJ2-5
ASSLSQTGYNSPLH	TRBV27	TRBJ1-6
ASSLDSGSSGNTIY	TRBV9	TRBJ1-3
ASSQGTDRNQPQH	TRBV4-1	TRBJ1-5
ASSAKISRVSYNEQF	TRBV11-2	TRBJ2-1
ASKRGRTDTQY	TRBV5-1	TRBJ2-3
ASSPGHQNTEAF	TRBV4-1	TRBJ1-1
ASSVLAGAAYEQY	TRBV7-9	TRBJ2-7
ASSVASVSYEQY	TRBV9	TRBJ2-7
ASSGTGKYEQY	TRBV2	TRBJ2-7
ASSPSPRGRRGEAF	TRBV4-1	TRBJ1-1
ASSLAARGVIQY	TRBV7-2	TRBJ2-4
ASSEVAGGLYNEQF	TRBV6-1	TRBJ2-1
ASSPRGTSGGSEQF	TRBV6-6	TRBJ2-1
ASSYAAGAQPQH	TRBV6-5	TRBJ1-5
ASSVPPGGNTEAF	TRBV9	TRBJ1-1
ASSAQGSTRTGELF	TRBV6-4	TRBJ2-2
ASSGWTEEQPQH	TRBV2	TRBJ1-5
ASSSGTSSYEQY	TRBV5-1	TRBJ2-7
ASSIGTGVGTEAF	TRBV19	TRBJ1-1
AAIRGGAAGVDTIY	TRBV6-6	TRBJ1-3
ASSLADNYGYT	TRBV5-1	TRBJ1-2
ASRLRLAGVRETQY	TRBV2	TRBJ2-5
ASSSLMVDSPSGANVLT	TRBV5-1	TRBJ2-6
ASRTGSNTEAF	TRBV19	TRBJ1-1
ASSNPGNTGELF	TRBV19	TRBJ2-2
ASNPGGREYNEQF	TRBV5-1	TRBJ2-1
ASSSFLEGYT	TRBV6-1	TRBJ1-2
ASSSPHRTGTYEKLF	TRBV7-9	TRBJ1-4
ASSQSAQGDYGYT	TRBV23-1	TRBJ1-2
ASSQVRGQGYNSPLH	TRBV14	TRBJ1-6
ASSIVISYNEQF	TRBV7-2	TRBJ2-1
ASSPLTGMDEQY	TRBV18	TRBJ2-7
SVEEYGRAYNEQF	TRBV29-1	TRBJ2-1